The rows below give T cell receptor beta chains drawn from one sample of a study of T cell responses to AZD1222 COVID-19 vaccine. Repertoires were generated with immunoSEQ multiplex PCR, while TCRdb's copy carries only in-frame clones and drops some. The data contain some 120,000 clones, roughly 90% of them singletons. Sequencing was performed on peripheral blood, taken on day 0 of AZD1222 vaccination. The source of these receptors is an adult in good health. The CDR3 runs from the conserved cysteine through the conserved F or W. Fields, in order: V gene, CDR3 protein.

>TRBV19
CASSRSGGTEAFF
>TRBV28
CASRGTSGRVRSYEQYF
>TRBV28
CASSLYIRGDEQYF
>TRBV21-1
CASSNRGTVLKLLSYGYTF
>TRBV29-1
CSAHRGKNIQYF
>TRBV19
CASKVQGSYEQYF
>TRBV6-4
CASSGSGGTGGLGNQPQHF
>TRBV20-1
CSASRLMNTEAFF
>TRBV19
CASSIDSTDTQYF
>TRBV14
CASSHKDAYEQYF
>TRBV7-9
CASSLLTGGWEFGQFF
>TRBV3-1/TRBV3-2
CASSPNAAGHSGNTIYF
>TRBV12-3/TRBV12-4
CASSLIYEQYF
>TRBV10-3
CAIRPDRSSHEQYF
>TRBV6-4
CASSVGGSTDTQYF
>TRBV25-1
CASSDRGRFEQYF
>TRBV27
CASSLWATSTDTQYF
>TRBV24-1
CATSETSGRANTGELFF
>TRBV9
CASSVGPASISYEQYF
>TRBV7-2
CASSLVYGEKLFF
>TRBV5-4
CASRSGTGVTYEQYF
>TRBV7-8
CASSPDRNYGYTF
>TRBV5-1
CASSSDSTNTEAFF
>TRBV29-1
CSVGRGRNEKLFF
>TRBV28
CASSLTKHYEQYF
>TRBV2
CASSSGGGTDTQYF
>TRBV20-1
CSAAFREKLFF
>TRBV18
CASSTLSGSSVNEQFF
>TRBV7-9
CASSLRGDIQYF
>TRBV10-3
CAISEAGMYYEQYF
>TRBV18
CASSPDRVNEKLFF
>TRBV7-2
CASSAGLVVGPDTQYF
>TRBV2
CASSARLAGTDTQYF
>TRBV7-8
CASSTDRGGEQYF
>TRBV2
CASSPRRLAEGYEQYF
>TRBV5-1
CASSLGGVMSSYNEQFF
>TRBV18
CASSPQLVAGGIYEQYF
>TRBV28
CASSFPGTSGLYGYTF
>TRBV19
CASSNPPGQNNSPLHF
>TRBV28
CASSYRAIKFGGKVAEAFF
>TRBV3-1/TRBV3-2
CASSPLNSNTGELFF
>TRBV28
CASSQWGRSDTQYF
>TRBV29-1
CSVYGGTDNYEQYF
>TRBV2
CARGGGGQDTEAFF
>TRBV11-2
CASSSRDRDYEQYF
>TRBV11-3
CASSDRQGGTLHF
>TRBV10-3
CAISDSRTGNTEAFF
>TRBV5-8
CASSSYRGSSEKLFF
>TRBV7-9
CASSTQVNTEAFF
>TRBV3-1/TRBV3-2
CASSRTGSQPQHF
>TRBV10-3
CAISESRSRDTLSYEQYF
>TRBV9
CASSVVKRDSPFSSYNEQFF
>TRBV3-1/TRBV3-2
CASSRGTSGSYEQYF